This T cell receptor beta chain was documented in a study of T cells in localized non-small cell lung cancer. The CDR3 has 12 amino acids. Trimming pared 5 bases from V and 8 bases from J, leaving 12 bases between. CDR1 SGHTA and CDR2 FQGNSA come from the germline V gene. Assay used: immunoSEQ multiplex PCR; TCRdb lists only in-frame clones, some missing. The data hold around 9,200 clones, with roughly 89% observed a single time. Notes on this clone: The antigen remains unidentified.

Study results and caveats: Longer survival (overall) was linked to higher T cell density in blood. Compared with tumor, uninvolved adjacent lung displayed greater T cell clonality, ranking highest overall. Sequencing involved a lone tumor region, leaving heterogeneity possible.

The TCR was taken from a female donor older than 55 with stage II squamous cell lung carcinoma. The sequencing here drew on peripheral blood, taken before any cancer treatment. The rearrangement links TRBV7-2 to TRBJ1-2, with a possible D match to TRBD1 (5 bases). The CDR3: CASSAYGGGYTF. The CDR3 nucleotides read TGTGCCAGCAGCGCTTATGGGGGGGGCTACACCTTC.